This record looks at one T cell receptor beta chain sequence and its context. Its binding antigen is unknown. Per-base quality was not reported, and no clone a single base away is much larger than it. The data are from a study of blood T cell repertoires in COVID-19 (dated by TCRdb to the early 2020s). Study-wide context: Collaborator samples came from the United States, Italy and Spain and covered acute and convalescent phases of COVID-19. The prospective study material was composed of cDNA or gDNA derived from T cells, B-cell-depleted T cells, or PBMCs. Sample metadata almost always included a de-identified subject ID, COVID-19 status, age in years and sex. The dataset comprised deeply sampled blood TCRbeta repertoires from subjects exposed to, actively infected with, or recovered from COVID-19. Where available, HLA class I and class II types were obtained from metadata supplied by the sample provider rather than from assay-based typing. The repertoires were made available in a free public database intended to serve as a resource for research on the immune response to SARS-CoV-2. The samples were drawn from two sources: the first 160 participants of the ongoing ImmuneRACE study, and fewer than 1,500 subjects contributed by 6 global collaborators. General study outcomes and caveats: The quantity of clinical and demographic metadata differed by source and by participant and was supplied without curation.

TCRbeta CDR3 regions were amplified from genomic DNA by means of the immunoSEQ Assay, a bias-controlled multiplex PCR. From the authors' description of their analysis: The number of nucleated cells in each sample was estimated by amplification of reference gene primers within the assay. To quantify the absolute abundance of each unique TCRbeta CDR3 rearrangement, sequence reads were collapsed and filtered. Productive Simpson clonality was computed per sample as the square root of Simpson's diversity index over productive rearrangements. TCRdb's version of the immuneACCESS table is confined to in-frame rearrangements and falls short of the full clone set. An unresolved V gene accounts for under half of the shortfall where checked; the remainder is of unknown origin. That table furnishes V, J and clone size, whereas the DNA furnished D and trimming. Present in this sample are 100,000 or so clones, roughly 80% of which were seen just once. The ten largest make up 15% of the sample.

Each collaborating institution followed its own protocols to collect whole blood in K2EDTA tubes. For TCRbeta analysis, collaborators shipped samples as frozen whole blood, isolated PBMCs, or DNA extracted from either of those sample types. Its CDR3 holds 15 amino acids, cysteine through phenylalanine. The read is trimmed to its CDR3 DNA, 45 bases read in frame from base 1. CDR1 and CDR2 (LNHDA, SQIVND) derive from the germline V gene (reference sequence). V is trimmed back by 0 bases and J by 8 bases, and the junction contains 5 bases that no gene match accounts for. The specimen was peripheral blood. Recombination joined TRBV19 with TRBJ2-1; 9 bases in the junction line up with TRBD2. The receptor was derived from a woman at least 80 years old with acute or convalescent COVID-19. The nucleotide sequence is TGTGCCAGTAGTATAGAAAGTAGCGGGAGATATGAGCAGTTCTTC. Its product reads: CASSIESSGRYEQFF.